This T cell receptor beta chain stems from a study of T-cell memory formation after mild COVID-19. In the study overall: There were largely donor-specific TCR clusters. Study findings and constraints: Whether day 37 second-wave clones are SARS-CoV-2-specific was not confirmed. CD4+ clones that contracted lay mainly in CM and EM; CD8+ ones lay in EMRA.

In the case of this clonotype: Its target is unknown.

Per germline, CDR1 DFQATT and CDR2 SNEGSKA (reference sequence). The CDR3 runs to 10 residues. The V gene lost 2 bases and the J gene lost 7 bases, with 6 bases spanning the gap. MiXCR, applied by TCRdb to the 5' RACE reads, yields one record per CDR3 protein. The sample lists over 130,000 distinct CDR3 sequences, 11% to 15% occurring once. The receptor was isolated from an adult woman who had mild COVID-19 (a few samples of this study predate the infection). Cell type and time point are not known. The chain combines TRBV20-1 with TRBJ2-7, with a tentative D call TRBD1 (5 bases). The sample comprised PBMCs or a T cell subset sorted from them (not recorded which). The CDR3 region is CSARYREQYF. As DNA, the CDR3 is TGCAGTGCTAGATACAGGGAGCAGTACTTC.